This T cell receptor beta chain was sequenced in a study of shared clonotypes between healthy human individuals. Study findings and constraints: When compared with the clonotypes that were shared by all four sorted-subset donors, the non-shared clonotypes turned out to have lower generation probabilities. Naive CD4 clonotype sharing across several donors was about 5%.

With regard to this clone: Its antigen is not identified. Other DNA sequences within the sample encode an identical CDR3.

This CDR3 spans 13 amino acids. Germline CDR1 SGDLS, CDR2 YYNGEE. V lost 2 bases, J lost 2 bases, and 7 bases lay in between. Per the study methods: Without quality scores, immunoSEQ junctional reads could not be filtered like full-length reads. TCRdb's copy holds only in-frame clones and misses some; the assay was immunoSEQ multiplex PCR. V, J and clone size derive from that table, while D and trimming were established from the DNA sequence. This sample yields approximately 2,300,000 clones, of which about 90% are seen a single time; around 0.35% belongs to the top ten. The receptor's source is a man between 18 and 35 years old in good health. Some clones in this sample may be carry-over from other donors' samples. The rearrangement links TRBV9 to TRBJ1-2; D gene ambiguous. The specimen was naive CD4+ T cells from PBMCs. Subset denoted: CD45RA+ positively selected. CDR3 sequence (DNA): TGTGCCAGCAGCGTTCAAGGAAACTATGGCTACACCTTC. Encoded protein: CASSVQGNYGYTF.